This TCR beta chain originates from a study of OX40 agonist ivuxolimab in advanced cancers. Findings of the study overall: Doses of 0.1 to 3.0 mg/kg were accompanied by clonal expansion of CD4+ and CD8+ blood T cells by week 6.

TCRdb's table, derived via immunoSEQ multiplex PCR, lists solely in-frame clones and lacks some. The sample lists around 74,000 clones; about 90% were seen once. J was trimmed by 2 bases and V by 2 bases; bases with no gene match: 6. CDR1 is SGHKS, CDR2 YYEKEE, per germline (reference sequence). The CDR3 has 16 amino acids. With respect to this clone: The antigen is unknown.

The clonotype comes from an adult with an advanced solid tumor such as melanoma, head and neck, liver or kidney cancer. The chain carries TRBV5-5 and TRBJ2-5; TRBD1 matches 10 bases. The input for sequencing was CD4+ or CD8+ T cells sorted from blood, taken in a trial of the OX40 agonist ivuxolimab. The CDR3 is CASSFRDRGLQETQYF. The CDR3 coding sequence is TGTGCCAGCAGCTTCCGGGACAGGGGCCTACAAGAGACCCAGTACTTC.